This T cell receptor (beta chain) stems from a study of blood T cell repertoires in COVID-19. The wider study: Researchers got acute and convalescent COVID-19 samples from the United States, Italy and Spain. The analysed material was cDNA or gDNA that came from T cells, B-cell-depleted T cells, or PBMCs.

The authors' processing: Amplification with reference gene primers provided the estimates of nucleated cell counts. Clones were read by immunoSEQ multiplex PCR, and TCRdb kept only the in-frame ones, dropping some. That table gives V, J and clone size, and the DNA gave D and trimming. The sample has some 220,000 clones; less than 85% are singletons. Trimming left V 1 base short and J 3 bases short, with 11 bases between. CDR3 size: 15 residues. Germline lookup yields CDR1 LGHDT and CDR2 YNNKEL (reference sequence). The sequenced material came from peripheral blood. The chain has TRBV3-1 (or the pseudogene TRBV3-2) and TRBJ2-3; tentatively, D is TRBD1 (5 bases). The clonotype originates from a woman between 65 and 79 years old with acute or convalescent COVID-19. The CDR3 DNA follows: TGTGCCAGCAGCCAAGTGTATCGGACAACAGATACGCAGTATTTT. This translates into CASSQVYRTTDTQYF.